A single sample gave rise to the 32 T cell receptor beta chains below, sequenced in a study of cytomegalovirus exposure and HLA in healthy donors. Profiled with immunoSEQ multiplex PCR; TCRdb holds only in-frame clones, not every one. The sample contains over 100,000 clones, around 92% of which appear only once. Sequencing was performed on PBMCs. The source is a man aged 30-40 years in good health and CMV-seronegative.

The chain couples TRBV19 to TRBJ2-3; 10 bases agree with TRBD1. From germline, CDR1 is LNHDA and CDR2 SQIVND (reference sequence). V was clipped by 6 bases and J by 3 bases; unmatched bases: 6. This CDR3 contains 15 residues. CDR3 sequence reads: CASSAPGQGTDTQYF. The CDR3 DNA reads as TGTGCCAGTAGCGCCCCGGGACAGGGGACAGATACGCAGTATTTT.

This chain joins TRBV28 and TRBJ2-2; D unclear. With 2 bases removed from V and 4 bases from J, the gap between germline ends came to 14 bases. Germline CDR1 and CDR2: MDHEN and SYDVKM. The length of the CDR3 is 16 residues. CDR3 region: CASSLREALVTGELFF. For the CDR3, the DNA is TGTGCCAGCAGTTTAAGAGAAGCTCTGGTCACCGGGGAGCTGTTTTTT.

A single count supports this clone. The rearrangement links TRBV18 to TRBJ1-2, with 12 bases that match TRBD1. From germline, CDR1 is KGHSH and CDR2 LQKENI. The V gene end was trimmed by 1 base and the J gene end by 7 bases; junction bases not matched to a gene: 1. There are 14 residues in the CDR3. The CDR3 sequence is CASSPRDRGPGYTF. The CDR3 DNA reads as TGTGCCAGCTCACCACGGGACAGGGGGCCTGGCTACACCTTC.

This chain uses TRBV7-2 with TRBJ1-5, with D possibly matching TRBD1 (5 bases). The V end was cut by 4 bases, the J end by 4 bases, with 11 bases between. The length of the CDR3 is 14 residues. Germline CDR1 reads SGHTA; CDR2 reads FQGNSA. The CDR3 protein is CASSSQGGNQPQHF. DNA of the CDR3: TGTGCCAGCAGCTCGCAGGGTGGTAATCAGCCCCAGCATTTT.

This chain links TRBV11-2 with TRBJ2-7, with D perhaps TRBD2 (6 bases). The CDR3 has 15 residues. From germline, CDR1 is SGHAT and CDR2 FQNNGV. V gave up 6 bases and J gave up 0 bases, with 15 bases separating them. In DNA, the CDR3 is TGTGCCAGCAGGGATCTAGCGAGGAACTCCTACGAGCAGTACTTC. Translating gives CASRDLARNSYEQYF.

The rearrangement uses TRBV14 and TRBJ2-5; 10 nucleotides match TRBD1. V lost 3 bases, J lost 4 bases, and 17 bases stayed unmatched. Germline V gene lookup returns CDR1 SGHDN and CDR2 FVKESK. The CDR3 sequence is 19 residues long. CDR3 in amino acids: CASSHRPGTGAPPPETQYF. The CDR3 DNA is TGTGCCAGCAGCCACCGTCCCGGGACAGGGGCGCCGCCTCCAGAGACCCAGTACTTC.

J is TRBJ1-6 and V is TRBV5-1, with TRBD1 identical over 8 bases. CDR1 is SGHRS, CDR2 YFSETQ, per germline. V shed 4 bases, J shed 8 bases, and the junction held 11 bases outside the gene matches. CDR3 length equals 16 residues. CDR3 nucleotide sequence: TGCGCCAGCAGCCCGATGACAGGGGACGGCGATTCACCCCTCCACTTT. It is translated as CASSPMTGDGDSPLHF. Full variable domain (missing parts from reference TRBV5-1 and TRBJ1-6): KAGVTQTPRYLIKTRGQQVTLSCSPISGHRSVSWYQQTPGQGLQFLFEYFSETQRNKGNFPGRFSGRQFSNSRSEMNVSTLELGDSALYLCASSPMTGDGDSPLHFGNGTRLTVT.

V is TRBV7-8 and J is TRBJ2-1, with TRBD1 matching 9 bases. The V segment lost 5 bases and the J segment 7 bases; nucleotides outside the gene matches: 3. Germline CDR1 and CDR2: SGHVS and FQNEAQ. The CDR3 consists of 13 residues. CDR3 DNA sequence: TGTGCCAGCAGCCAAGGACAGGGGAATGAGCAGTTCTTC. It specifies CASSQGQGNEQFF.

The chain combines TRBV2 with TRBJ2-2; D is uncertain. The CDR3 is made up of 14 amino acids. CDR1 is SNHLY and CDR2 is FYNNEI in the germline V gene. V shed 5 bases and J shed 1 base, with 8 bases lying between them. The DNA for the CDR3 is TGTGCCAGCAGTAGAGGAAGGAACACCGGGGAGCTGTTTTTT. Its protein is CASSRGRNTGELFF.

The CDR3 region is CASRPQGDEQYF. CDR3 sequence (DNA): TGCGCCAGCAGACCACAGGGGGACGAGCAGTACTTC. This chain joins TRBV5-1 and TRBJ2-5; 8 bases align to TRBD1. The J call may be incorrect, as the DNA end agrees better with TRBJ2-7. Germline V gene sequence: CDR1 SGHRS, CDR2 YFSETQ. This CDR3 is 12 amino acids long.

This sequence joins TRBV10-2 and TRBJ1-5, with D uncertain. The V end lost 3 bases, the J end lost 0 bases, and 15 bases lay between the germline ends. CDR3 size: 17 residues. Per the germline V gene, CDR1 is WSHSY and CDR2 is SAAADI. CDR3 protein: CASSDPYDIPSNQPQHF. CDR3 DNA sequence: TGCGCCAGCAGTGACCCCTACGATATCCCTAGCAATCAGCCCCAGCATTTT.

This rearrangement joins TRBV11-2 to TRBJ1-6; D gene unclear. Germline V gives CDR1 SGHAT, CDR2 FQNNGV. The CDR3 sequence is 17 residues long. Trimming left V 1 base short and J 8 bases short, with 18 bases between. The CDR3 DNA reads as TGTGCCAGCAGCTTAGGTTCCGGGAGGGATTTTGATTCACCCCTCCACTTT. This translates into CASSLGSGRDFDSPLHF.

CDR3 sequence (DNA): TGTGCCAGCAGTCCTCCCGGGACAGGGATTATGAACACTGAAGCTTTCTTT. Amino acids: CASSPPGTGIMNTEAFF. The rearrangement joins TRBV28 to TRBJ1-1, with 9 nucleotides matching TRBD1. Per germline, CDR1 MDHEN and CDR2 SYDVKM. This CDR3 has 17 amino acids. The V gene end was trimmed by 5 bases and the J gene end by 0 bases; junction bases not matched to a gene: 10.

The rearrangement uses TRBV27 and TRBJ1-6; D remains ambiguous. Trimming pared 3 bases from V and 1 base from J, leaving 13 bases between. Germline values: CDR1 MNHEY, CDR2 SMNVEV (reference sequence). The CDR3 is 17 residues long. In nucleotides, the CDR3 is TGTGCCAGCAGTTTTGCGAGGGCGGGGTCCTATAATTCACCCCTCCACTTT. Encoded protein: CASSFARAGSYNSPLHF.

The chain employs TRBV19 and TRBJ1-6, with D perhaps TRBD1 (5 bases). The CDR3 runs 14 residues. Germline loops: CDR1 LNHDA, CDR2 SQIVND (reference sequence). Trimming took off 3 bases at V and 6 bases at J, with 9 bases between the two ends. This CDR3 is CASSIGRGNSPLHF. The CDR3 DNA follows: TGTGCCAGTAGTATTGGAAGGGGTAATTCACCCCTCCACTTT.

The rearrangement links TRBV19 to TRBJ2-7; TRBD2 matches 8 bases. The CDR3 sequence is 15 residues long. V was pared by 3 bases and J by 0 bases, with 4 bases of the junction left unmatched. Germline V gene lookup returns CDR1 LNHDA and CDR2 SQIVND (reference sequence). The CDR3 reads CASSIWSGSSYEQYF. Written as DNA, the CDR3 is TGTGCCAGTAGTATCTGGAGCGGGAGCTCCTACGAGCAGTACTTC.

This chain joins TRBV11-3 and TRBJ2-2, with D tentatively TRBD1 (5 bases). The CDR3 covers 15 residues. Trimming pared 1 base from V and 4 bases from J, leaving 10 bases between. Germline V gene sequence: CDR1 SGHNT, CDR2 YENEEA. CDR3 sequence: CASSLGAGFTGELFF. Here the CDR3 DNA reads TGTGCCAGCAGCTTAGGGGCAGGGTTCACCGGGGAGCTGTTTTTT.

Here the CDR3 reads CASSARTSSGNTIYF. CDR3 bases: TGTGCCAGCAGCGCTAGAACCAGCTCTGGAAACACCATATATTTT. This rearrangement joins TRBV9 to TRBJ1-3; D gene uncertain. V lost 3 bases to trimming and J lost 0 bases, with 10 bases between them. CDR3 length: 15 amino acids. From germline, CDR1 is SGDLS and CDR2 YYNGEE.

The V and J genes are TRBV7-9 and TRBJ1-2; D remains ambiguous. Germline CDR1 SEHNR, CDR2 FQNEAQ (reference sequence). This CDR3 is 15 amino acids long. V was cut by 1 base and J by 2 bases, with 11 bases left in between. The CDR3 loop reads CASSLVLSGNYGYTF. Here the CDR3 DNA reads TGTGCCAGCAGCTTAGTGTTATCGGGAAACTATGGCTACACCTTC. Filled out from reference TRBV7-9 and TRBJ1-2, the complete variable domain reads DTGVSQNPRHKITKRGQNVTFRCDPISEHNRLYWYRQTLGQGPEFLTYFQNEAQLEKSRLLSDRFSAERPKGSFSTLEIQRTEQGDSAMYLCASSLVLSGNYGYTFGSGTRLTVV.

The V gene is TRBV13, the J gene TRBJ2-7; the match to TRBD1 covers 7 bases. This CDR3 region has 14 residues. After removal of 5 bases from V and 3 bases from J, the junction contained 7 bases not matched to a gene. Germline CDR1 is PRHDT and CDR2 is FYEKMQ (reference sequence). CDR3 amino acids: CASSPTGNLYEQYF. The DNA for the CDR3 is TGTGCCAGCAGCCCGACAGGGAACCTCTACGAGCAGTACTTC.

A few counts support this clone. The genes are TRBV5-6 and TRBJ2-2; D is uncertain. This CDR3 is built from 14 residues. V shed 0 bases and J shed 1 base, with 4 bases lying between them. The germline V gene encodes CDR1 SGHDT and CDR2 YYEEEE. The chain's CDR3 is CASSLGQNTGELFF. In DNA, the CDR3 is TGTGCCAGCAGCTTGGGGCAGAACACCGGGGAGCTGTTTTTT.

V and J are TRBV2 and TRBJ2-1; weak D call: TRBD1 (5 bases). Germline V CDR1 and CDR2: SNHLY, FYNNEI. V lost 7 bases, J lost 4 bases, and 11 bases lay in between. The CDR3 runs 13 residues. The CDR3 region has the DNA TGTGCCAGCAATGACAGATTATACAATGAGCAGTTCTTC. Protein product: CASNDRLYNEQFF.

The V call is TRBV10-2, the J call TRBJ1-2; D remains ambiguous. CDR1 WSHSY and CDR2 SAAADI come from the germline V gene. The CDR3 is 13 amino acids. V dropped 6 bases and J dropped 0 bases, with 8 bases sitting between them. The CDR3 sequence: CASRARTNYGYTF. The CDR3, as DNA: TGCGCCAGCAGGGCCAGAACTAACTATGGCTACACCTTC.

The rearrangement links TRBV19 to TRBJ1-5; TRBD1 aligns across 10 bases. The V gene end was trimmed by 3 bases and the J gene end by 6 bases; junction bases not matched to a gene: 5. The germline V gene encodes CDR1 LNHDA and CDR2 SQIVND (reference sequence). The CDR3 has 15 residues. The CDR3 region is CASSIGQGVLQPQHF. The CDR3 DNA is TGTGCCAGTAGTATTGGACAGGGGGTCCTTCAGCCCCAGCATTTT.

The gene calls are TRBV7-9 and TRBJ2-1; the match to TRBD1 covers 9 bases. V shed 5 bases and J 6 bases; nucleotides not matched to a gene: 2. CDR1 is SEHNR and CDR2 is FQNEAQ in the germline V gene (reference sequence). This CDR3 comprises 13 residues. The CDR3 sequence is CASSPGQGNEQFF. The CDR3 coding sequence is TGTGCCAGCAGCCCGGGACAGGGCAATGAGCAGTTCTTC.

This clone was seen a handful of times. V gene TRBV28 combines with J gene TRBJ1-6; 7 nucleotides match TRBD1. V trimming: 5 bases; J trimming: 9 bases; junction bases outside the gene matches: 16. Per germline, CDR1 MDHEN and CDR2 SYDVKM. The CDR3 is 17 residues long. CDR3 loop: CASSRPLGQAGGSPLHF. Here the CDR3 DNA reads TGTGCCAGCAGTCGACCTCTTGGACAGGCCGGAGGTTCACCCCTCCACTTT.

The rearrangement joins TRBV29-1 to TRBJ1-1; D not resolved. Per the germline V gene, CDR1 is SQVTM and CDR2 is ANQGSEA. V was clipped by 0 bases and J by 3 bases, with 5 bases between them. This CDR3 has 12 amino acids. The CDR3 DNA reads as TGCAGCGTTGAAGAGTCGGACACTGAAGCTTTCTTT. This translates into CSVEESDTEAFF.

V is TRBV4-1 and J is TRBJ1-2; D unresolved. The CDR3 runs 16 residues. Germline V gives CDR1 MGHRA, CDR2 YSYEKL. With 0 bases removed from V and 4 bases from J, the gap between germline ends came to 15 bases. The CDR3 nucleotides are TGCGCCAGCAGCCAAGAATCCGAGGTTGAGGGCTATGGCTACACCTTC. This sequence encodes CASSQESEVEGYGYTF.

The V call is TRBV5-6, the J call TRBJ2-5, with D possibly TRBD2 on 5 matching bases. The germline CDR1 and CDR2 sequences are SGHDT and YYEEEE. This CDR3 is built from 14 residues. Trimming pared 2 bases from V and 3 bases from J, leaving 11 bases between. In DNA, the CDR3 is TGTGCCAGCAGCTTACACCTGCGGGAAGAGACCCAGTACTTC. Its translation is CASSLHLREETQYF.

The rearrangement joins TRBV28 to TRBJ2-2; D ambiguous. Germline CDR1 is MDHEN and CDR2 is SYDVKM. The CDR3 totals 13 residues. V dropped 3 bases and J dropped 3 bases, with 5 bases sitting between them. The CDR3 here is CASSFPYTGELFF. CDR3 sequence (DNA): TGTGCCAGCAGTTTTCCTTACACCGGGGAGCTGTTTTTT.

The V gene is TRBV28, the J gene TRBJ1-5, with TRBD1 as a possible D gene (5 bases). The V end was cut by 5 bases, the J end by 0 bases, with 14 bases between. The germline V gene encodes CDR1 MDHEN and CDR2 SYDVKM. The CDR3 is made up of 16 amino acids. CDR3 sequence reads: CASSLRQLYSNQPQHF. The DNA for the CDR3 is TGTGCCAGCAGTCTCCGACAGCTTTATAGCAATCAGCCCCAGCATTTT.

The chain is built from TRBV7-2 and TRBJ1-1; D unresolved. The CDR3 totals 15 residues. From germline, CDR1 is SGHTA and CDR2 FQGNSA. V was pared by 5 bases and J by 5 bases, with 18 bases between. In DNA, the CDR3 is TGTGCCAGCAGCGTAGTCTGGGGAGGTGGGACTGAAGCTTTCTTT. It translates to CASSVVWGGGTEAFF.